A selection of T cell receptor beta chains follows, all from one sample in a study of technical replicates of blood from several donors. TCRdb's table, derived via immunoSEQ multiplex PCR, lists solely in-frame clones and lacks some. In the table there are tens of thousands of clones, about 96% of which are singletons. Sequencing input: T cells isolated from PBMCs. The receptors stem from a human donor in good health. Each CDR3 is given with its conserved first and last residue. A D gene is named only where the DNA matches it firmly.

TRBD1,TRBV11-3,TRBJ1-5,TGTGCCAGCAGCCAGGGACAGGGTAGTCAGCCCCAGCATTTT,CASSQGQGSQPQHF
.,TRBV7-2,TRBJ2-7,TGTGCCAGCAGCTTAGGACAGATCGGCTACTCCTACGAGCAGTACTTC,CASSLGQIGYSYEQYF
.,TRBV6-5,TRBJ2-7,TGTGCCAGCACCCCCGGGAGTAGCTACGAGCAGTACTTC,CASTPGSSYEQYF
.,TRBV28,TRBJ1-1,TGTGCCAGCAGTTTAACACTATATTGGAACACTGAAGCTTTCTTT,CASSLTLYWNTEAFF
.,TRBV18,TRBJ2-5,TGTGCCAGCTCGCCTGGGGCCCAAGAGACCCAGTACTTC,CASSPGAQETQYF
TRBD1,TRBV5-1,TRBJ2-7,TGCGCCAGCAGCTTGGTTGGACAGGGGTACGAGCAGTACTTC,CASSLVGQGYEQYF
TRBD2,TRBV11-3,TRBJ2-3,TGTGCCAGCAGCTTGTTTCGGGGGGGGCTGAGCACAGATACGCAGTATTTT,CASSLFRGGLSTDTQYF
.,TRBV19,TRBJ1-1,TGTGCCAGTAGTATTTCAGGGAACACTGAAGCTTTCTTT,CASSISGNTEAFF
.,TRBV5-5,TRBJ1-1,TGTGCCAGCAGTCCATTTTTGGGGGGGCAGAACACTGAAGCTTTCTTT,CASSPFLGGQNTEAFF
TRBD1,TRBV30,TRBJ1-2,TGTGCCTGGAGGGCGACAGGGACCTATGGCTACACCTTC,CAWRATGTYGYTF
.,TRBV7-3,TRBJ1-1,TGTGCCAGCAGCCTCAGGGGCGTGAACACTGAAGCTTTCTTT,CASSLRGVNTEAFF
TRBD1,TRBV5-1,TRBJ1-1,TGCGCCAGCAGCTTCTGGGACAGCAACACTGAAGCTTTCTTT,CASSFWDSNTEAFF
TRBD1,TRBV5-1,TRBJ1-2,TGCGCCAGCAGCCGAATCGGGACAGCGAATTATGGCTACACCTTC,CASSRIGTANYGYTF
.,TRBV29-1,TRBJ2-1,TGCAGCGTCCGGACAACGGCCTATGAGCAGTTCTTC,CSVRTTAYEQFF
.,TRBV2,TRBJ1-5,TGTGCCAGCAGGACAGAGATCGGGCAGCCCCAGCATTTT,CASRTEIGQPQHF
TRBD1,TRBV5-5,TRBJ1-1,TGTGCCAGCAGCCCCTCTCACAGGGGAGCGTACATGAACACTGAAGCTTTCTTT,CASSPSHRGAYMNTEAFF
TRBD2,TRBV30,TRBJ2-1,TGTGCCTGTCCTCAGTTTGCTGGGGGGGTCGATGAGCAGTTCTTC,CACPQFAGGVDEQFF
.,TRBV7-9,TRBJ2-3,TGTGCCAGCAGCATACCAGCAGATACGCAGTATTTT,CASSIPADTQYF
.,TRBV6-1,TRBJ1-1,TGTGCCAGCACAGGGCCCTCGGGCACTGAAGCTTTCTTT,CASTGPSGTEAFF
.,TRBV7-2,TRBJ2-5,TGTGCCAGCAGCTTCTTAGTGGTGGAGACCCAGTACTTC,CASSFLVVETQYF
.,TRBV5-1,TRBJ1-1,TGCGCCAGCAGCTCAGGGGTAGGGCCCACTGAAGCTTTCTTT,CASSSGVGPTEAFF
TRBD2,TRBV4-2,TRBJ2-3,TGTGCCAGCAGCCTCCTCTATACGGGAGGGTCAGATACGCAGTATTTT,CASSLLYTGGSDTQYF
TRBD1,TRBV28,TRBJ1-2,TGTGCCAGCAGTTTATGGACAGGGGGGGACTATGGCTACACCTTC,CASSLWTGGDYGYTF
TRBD1,TRBV29-1,TRBJ2-7,TGCAGCGTTTCCGGGACAGGGGCCTATTCCTCCTACGAGCAGTACTTC,CSVSGTGAYSSYEQYF
.,TRBV5-4,TRBJ2-3,TGTGCCAGCAGCTTGGCGAGCGGGTACACAGATACGCAGTATTTT,CASSLASGYTDTQYF
TRBD2,TRBV27,TRBJ2-7,TGTGCCAGCAGTTTATCCGGACTAGTCCACGAGCAGTACTTC,CASSLSGLVHEQYF
.,TRBV5-1,TRBJ2-3,TGCGCCAGCAGCTTGGAAGGACTGACGCAGTATTTT,CASSLEGLTQYF
TRBD1,TRBV27,TRBJ2-7,TGTGCCAGCAGTGTGCTACAGGGGGCGAATGGACGGAACGAGCAGTACTTC,CASSVLQGANGRNEQYF
.,TRBV5-1,TRBJ2-5,TGCGCCAGCAGCTTGGTTCCCGAAGAGACCCAGTACTTC,CASSLVPEETQYF
.,TRBV7-3,TRBJ2-2,TGTGCCAGCAGCTTAAGCGGGTACACCGGGGAGCTGTTTTTT,CASSLSGYTGELFF
.,TRBV4-1,TRBJ2-3,TGCGCCAGCAGCCCCCCGGCAGATACGCAGTATTTT,CASSPPADTQYF
TRBD2,TRBV7-3,TRBJ2-3,TGTGCCAGCAGCCAAGGGACTAGCGGGAGGGCAGATACGCAGTATTTT,CASSQGTSGRADTQYF
TRBD1,TRBV29-1,TRBJ2-7,TGCAGCGTTTTGACAGGGGTCTTCTACGAGCAGTACTTC,CSVLTGVFYEQYF